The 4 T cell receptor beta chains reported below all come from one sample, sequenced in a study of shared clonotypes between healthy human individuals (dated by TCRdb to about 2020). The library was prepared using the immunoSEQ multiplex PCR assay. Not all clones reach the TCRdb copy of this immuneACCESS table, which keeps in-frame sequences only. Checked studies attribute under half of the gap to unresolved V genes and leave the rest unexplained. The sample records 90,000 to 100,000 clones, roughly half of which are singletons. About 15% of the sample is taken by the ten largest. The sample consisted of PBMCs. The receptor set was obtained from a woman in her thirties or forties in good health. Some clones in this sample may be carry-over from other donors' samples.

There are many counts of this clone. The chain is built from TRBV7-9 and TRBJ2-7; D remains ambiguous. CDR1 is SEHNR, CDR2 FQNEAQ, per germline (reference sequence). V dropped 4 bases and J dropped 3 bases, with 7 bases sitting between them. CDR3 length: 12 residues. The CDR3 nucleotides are TGTGCCAGCAGCTCCCCCGTCTACGAGCAGTACTTC. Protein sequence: CASSSPVYEQYF.

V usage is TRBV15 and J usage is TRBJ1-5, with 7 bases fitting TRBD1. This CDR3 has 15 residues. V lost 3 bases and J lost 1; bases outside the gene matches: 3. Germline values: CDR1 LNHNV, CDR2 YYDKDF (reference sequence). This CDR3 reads CATSRGQLSNQPQHF. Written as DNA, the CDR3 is TGTGCCACCAGCAGGGGACAGCTGAGCAATCAGCCCCAGCATTTT.

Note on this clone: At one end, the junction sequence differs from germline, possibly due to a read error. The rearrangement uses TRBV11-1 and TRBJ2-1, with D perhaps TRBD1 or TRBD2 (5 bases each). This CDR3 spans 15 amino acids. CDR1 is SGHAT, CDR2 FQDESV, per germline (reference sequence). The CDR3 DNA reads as TGTGCCAGCAGCCCGGGGACCGACCTTAGCAATGTGCAGTTCTTC. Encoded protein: CASSPGTDLSNVQFF. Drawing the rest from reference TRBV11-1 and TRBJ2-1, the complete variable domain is EAEVAQSPRYKITEKSQAVAFWCDPISGHATLYWYRQILGQGPELLVQFQDESVVDDSQLPKDRFSAERLKGVDSTLKIQPAELGDSAMYLCASSPGTDLSNVQFFGPGTRLTVL.

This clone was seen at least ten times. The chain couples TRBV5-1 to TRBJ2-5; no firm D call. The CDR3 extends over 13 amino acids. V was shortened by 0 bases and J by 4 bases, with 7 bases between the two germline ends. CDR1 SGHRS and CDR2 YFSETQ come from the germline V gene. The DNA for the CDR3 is TGCGCCAGCAGCTTGGAAATAGCAGAGACCCAGTACTTC. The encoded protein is CASSLEIAETQYF.